The TCR beta chain described here comes from a study of response to subunit inactivated influenza vaccine. Study-wide results and limits: Each seasonal influenza vaccination, the authors suggested, recruits few new T cells.

Concerning this clonotype itself: Its antigen is not identified.

TCRdb used MiXCR to reprocess the RT-PCR reads, holding one entry per CDR3 protein. The sample has some 800,000 distinct CDR3 sequences, 20% to 25% seen once. V lost 2 bases to trimming and J lost 9 bases, with 17 bases between them. Per germline, CDR1 MNHEY and CDR2 SVGEGT. The CDR3 is 15 amino acids. The TCR was taken from a middle-aged man who received an inactivated influenza vaccine. The chain couples TRBV6-2 or TRBV6-3 to TRBJ2-1; D is perhaps TRBD2 (5 bases). Sequencing was performed on PBMCs from blood, taken about 5 days after vaccination. The CDR3 region is CASSYNGESLSEQFF. CDR3 sequence (DNA): TGTGCCAGCAGTTACAACGGGGAATCCCTCAGTGAGCAGTTCTTC.